Listed here is a single TCR beta chain. Its antigen is currently unknown. This entry comes from a study of CD8 T cells in Susac syndrome. Study summary: At blood draw, Susac syndrome patients were therapy-naive, on corticosteroids, or on intravenous immunoglobulin alone.

V dropped 6 bases and J dropped 6; count of bases not matched to a gene: 6. The CDR3 extends over 12 amino acids. Germline lookup yields CDR1 SQVTM and CDR2 ANQGSEA. An input of about 0.5 to 1 ug of RNA was subjected to reverse transcription using random hexamers. One entry per CDR3 protein results from TCRdb running MiXCR on the immunoSEQ multiplex PCR reads. The data contain around 100,000 distinct CDR3 sequences, 95% of them singletons. Broader study findings: Roughly five Susac-specific public clones appeared in CD8+ TEMRA repertoires, and over 15 in total CD8+ repertoires.

Sequencing targeted TCR beta in T cells from blood (CD8+ and CD4+). This chain links TRBV29-1 with TRBJ2-7, with 9 nucleotides matching TRBD2. The receptor was isolated from a human donor with Susac syndrome. The sequenced sample consisted of CD8+ T cells from PBMCs. The CDR3 spells CSVRTSAAEQYF. For the CDR3, the DNA is TGCAGCGTACGGACTAGCGCGGCCGAGCAGTACTTC.